The present T cell receptor beta chain was sequenced within a study of beta chain features in type 1 diabetes. Of the isolated RNA, all was reverse transcribed, and so the sequenced material was expressed TCRB transcripts. Produced via immunoSEQ multiplex PCR; TCRdb's table is partial and in-frame only. The sample lists 500,000 to 700,000 clones, around 15% occurring once. Comments on this clone: Its antigen is undetermined.

Study-wide results and limits: In comparison with healthy donors, patients had naive, central memory and Treg TCRB repertoires that appeared more similar. Type 1 diabetes patients showed a moderate but significant shortening of TCRB CDR3s in all four CD4+ subsets.

Per the germline V gene, CDR1 is MNHEY and CDR2 is SMNVEV (reference sequence). The CDR3 is 18 residues long. Trimming took 5 bases from V and 0 from J; bases not matched to a gene: 12. Sorting of CD4+ naive, central memory, regulatory and stem cell-like memory cells was performed via CD45RO/CCR7/CD25/CD127/CD95/CD27. Sort purity for all populations was recorded as exceeding 98%. This receptor was identified in a young man in good health. Sequenced: naive CD4+ T cells from blood. V and J are TRBV27 and TRBJ2-4; TRBD2 matches 8 bases. This CDR3 reads CASSPQILAGIAKNIQYF. In DNA, the CDR3 is TGTGCCAGCAGTCCGCAAATATTAGCGGGGATAGCCAAAAACATTCAGTACTTC.